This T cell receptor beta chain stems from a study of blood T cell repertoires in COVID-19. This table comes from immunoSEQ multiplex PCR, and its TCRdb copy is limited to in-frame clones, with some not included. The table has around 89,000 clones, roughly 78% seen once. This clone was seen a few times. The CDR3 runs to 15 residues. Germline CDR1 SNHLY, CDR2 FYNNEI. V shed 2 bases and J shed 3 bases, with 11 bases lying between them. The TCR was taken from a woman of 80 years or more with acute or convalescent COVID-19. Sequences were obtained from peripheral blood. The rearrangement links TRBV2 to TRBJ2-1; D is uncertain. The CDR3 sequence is CASSERALLYNEQFF. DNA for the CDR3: TGTGCCAGCAGTGAACGCGCTCTACTCTACAATGAGCAGTTCTTC.